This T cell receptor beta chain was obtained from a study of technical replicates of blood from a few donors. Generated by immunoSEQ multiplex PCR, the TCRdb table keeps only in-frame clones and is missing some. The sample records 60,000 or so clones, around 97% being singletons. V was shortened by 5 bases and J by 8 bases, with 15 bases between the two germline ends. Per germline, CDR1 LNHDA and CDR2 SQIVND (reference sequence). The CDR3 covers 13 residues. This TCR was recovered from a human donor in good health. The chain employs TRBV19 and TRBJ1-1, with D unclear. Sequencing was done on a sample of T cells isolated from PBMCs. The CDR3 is CASSLLAFREAFF. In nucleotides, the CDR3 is TGTGCCAGTAGTCTGTTAGCTTTTAGGGAAGCTTTCTTT.